These 18 T cell receptor delta chains originate from one sample sequenced in a study of Vδ1+ human thymocytes. Study observations and caveats: In the thymus, TRG and TRD repertoires looked highly polyclonal with Gaussian CDR3 lengths.

Antigens of these TCRs are unknown. The template was reverse-transcribed extracted RNA. The CDR3 regions were amplified by multiplex PCR from V-gene primers to a constant-region primer. TCRdb re-called the multiplex PCR reads with CATT. The sample yields about 75,000 delta-chain clones, roughly a third seen once. The sequenced sample was Vdelta1+ gamma-delta thymocytes from the thymus. The subset was: FACS-sorted CD3+ TCRalphabeta- TCRVdelta1+ TCRVdelta2- thymocytes. Receptor source: a boy under two years old who had congenital heart surgery.

The chain recombines TRDV1 with TRDJ1; D is undetermined. Germline CDR1 TSWWSYY, CDR2 QGS. V was trimmed by 4 bases and J by 0 bases, leaving 9 bases between them. The CDR3 has 14 residues. The CDR3 region has the DNA TGTGCTCTTGGGGGTCCCCCTCACACCGATAAACTCATCTTT. Protein: CALGGPPHTDKLIF.

In this sample, this clone turned up a few times. V gene TRDV1 combines with J gene TRDJ1; no reliable D call. The CDR3 runs to 22 residues. V lost 4 bases and J lost 0, with 33 bases in between. From germline, CDR1 is TSWWSYY and CDR2 QGS. The DNA for the CDR3 is TGTGCTCTTGGGGCACCAGTTGCCCGCCATCGATCTGCTTGGGCTTACACCGATAAACTCATCTTT. It encodes CALGAPVARHRSAWAYTDKLIF.

This clone was seen a few times. The rearrangement joins TRDV1 to TRDJ1; D unresolved. CDR1 and CDR2 from the germline V gene are TSWWSYY and QGS. V was shortened by 0 bases and J by 0 bases, with 20 bases between the two germline ends. The CDR3 consists of 19 residues. CDR3 bases: TGTGCTCTTGGGGAACTCTTATCAGATCCGTCCTGGTACACCGATAAACTCATCTTT. Residues: CALGELLSDPSWYTDKLIF.

The chain employs TRDV1 and TRDJ1; D is unresolved. Germline V lookup: CDR1 TSWWSYY, CDR2 QGS. This CDR3 is 17 amino acids long. Trimming stripped 0 bases from V and 1 base from J, with 15 bases between. The CDR3: CALGELGRLSCTDKLIF. CDR3 in DNA: TGTGCTCTTGGGGAACTGGGAAGACTTAGTTGCACCGATAAACTCATCTTT.

This chain links TRDV1 with TRDJ1; 10 nucleotides agree with TRDD3. Trimming took 1 base from V and 2 from J; bases not matched to a gene: 25. This CDR3 comprises 23 residues. From germline, CDR1 is TSWWSYY and CDR2 QGS. The CDR3 DNA reads TGTGCTCTTGGGGAACGGACATCACCGGTCACTTTAGACTGGGGGATTGGGACCGATAAACTCATCTTT. Encoded protein: CALGERTSPVTLDWGIGTDKLIF.

This clone was detected once. The chain uses TRDV1 and TRDJ1; possibly TRDD2 for D (5 bases). Germline loops: CDR1 TSWWSYY, CDR2 QGS. V lost 4 bases and J lost 0, with 15 bases in between. The CDR3 contains 16 residues. DNA for the CDR3: TGTGCTCTTGGGGTTCCTGCCCCCCTGTACACCGATAAACTCATCTTT. The encoded protein is CALGVPAPLYTDKLIF.

The gene calls are TRDV1 and TRDJ1; D call uncertain. V was shortened by 0 bases and J by 8 bases, with 10 bases between the two germline ends. Germline V CDR1 and CDR2: TSWWSYY, QGS. The CDR3 sequence is 13 residues long. The CDR3 DNA reads as TGTGCTCTTGGGGAACTTAACGGTCTAAAACTCATCTTT. As protein: CALGELNGLKLIF.

This clone has only a few counts. This rearrangement joins TRDV1 to TRDJ1; TRDD3 is a possible D gene (6 bases). CDR1 and CDR2 (germline): TSWWSYY, QGS. CDR3 length: 18 amino acids. The V and J ends lost 1 base and 3 bases respectively, with 21 bases between them. DNA of the CDR3: TGTGCTCTTGGGGAACATCGCCTACTCCTTGGGGGCGCCGATAAACTCATCTTT. Its protein product is CALGEHRLLLGGADKLIF.

This chain links TRDV1 with TRDJ1; D gene unclear. Trimming pared 2 bases from V and 2 bases from J, leaving 9 bases between. CDR1 is TSWWSYY and CDR2 is QGS in the germline V gene. There are 14 residues in the CDR3. As DNA, the CDR3 is TGTGCTCTTGGGGAATGTGGGAAAACCGATAAACTCATCTTT. It codes for CALGECGKTDKLIF.

V is TRDV1 and J is TRDJ1; 10 nucleotides align to TRDD3. The germline CDR1 and CDR2 sequences are TSWWSYY and QGS. The CDR3 has 19 residues. V gave up 2 bases and J gave up 7 bases; unmatched junction bases: 19. The CDR3 DNA reads as TGTGCTCTTGGGGAAGACAAGAGTGCCGGGGGGGATACGACCCTTAAACTCATCTTT. Protein: CALGEDKSAGGDTTLKLIF.

Worth noting for this clone: The junction differs from germline at one of its ends, possibly a read error. The chain couples TRDV1 to TRDJ1; no clear D. From germline, CDR1 is TSWWSYY and CDR2 QGS. The length of the CDR3 is 15 residues. The CDR3 nucleotides are TGTGCTCTTGGGAAACTTAGGGACCACACCGATAAACTCATCTTT. This sequence encodes CALGKLRDHTDKLIF.

This clone was seen more than once but under ten times. The chain combines TRDV1 with TRDJ1; 9 positions match TRDD3. Germline-derived CDR1 and CDR2 are TSWWSYY and QGS. V gave up 4 bases and J gave up 0 bases; unmatched junction bases: 24. CDR3 length: 22 residues. CDR3 in amino acids: CALGGRFPAFCTGGDYTDKLIF. As DNA, the CDR3 is TGTGCTCTTGGGGGGCGTTTTCCCGCCTTCTGTACTGGGGGAGACTACACCGATAAACTCATCTTT.

The J gene is TRDJ1, the V gene TRDV1; D is perhaps TRDD2 (6 bases). Germline V gene lookup returns CDR1 TSWWSYY and CDR2 QGS. The V end was cut by 1 base, the J end by 4 bases, with 25 bases between. CDR3 length equals 19 residues. CDR3 sequence reads: CALGERLPYETGGIDKLIF. For the CDR3, the DNA is TGTGCTCTTGGGGAACGGCTTCCTTACGAAACGGGTGGGATCGATAAACTCATCTTT.

The V gene is TRDV1, the J gene TRDJ1, with D hard to call. This CDR3 comprises 16 residues. CDR1 TSWWSYY and CDR2 QGS come from the germline V gene. The ends were cut back, 5 bases at V and 8 bases at J, with 24 bases in the middle. The CDR3 DNA follows: TGTGCTCTTGGGCCCATCGAGGGACCGCGGGCACGGAAACTCATCTTT. Translated, it gives CALGPIEGPRARKLIF.

The rearrangement links TRDV2 to TRDJ1; TRDD3 matches 13 bases. CDR1 GEAIGNYY and CDR2 EKD come from the germline V gene. V trimming: 5 bases; J trimming: 14 bases; junction bases outside the gene matches: 10. The CDR3 loop spans 13 amino acids. The CDR3 DNA is TGTGCCTGTGCCAGGAACTGGGGGATACGCGGGATCTTT. It codes for CACARNWGIRGIF.

V and J are TRDV1 and TRDJ1; the D is unclear. The germline V gene encodes CDR1 TSWWSYY and CDR2 QGS. With 2 bases removed from V and 4 bases from J, the gap between germline ends came to 26 bases. The CDR3 length is 19 residues. CDR3 loop: CALGEIWIGVTTSGDKLIF. DNA for the CDR3: TGTGCTCTTGGGGAAATATGGATCGGGGTTACAACAAGCGGCGATAAACTCATCTTT.

V usage is TRDV1 and J usage is TRDJ1; 8 bases are a match to TRDD3. The CDR3 contains 16 residues. Germline V gene lookup returns CDR1 TSWWSYY and CDR2 QGS. With 8 bases clipped from V and 0 bases from J, the junction kept 11 bases outside the gene matches. CDR3: CALCDGGLEYTDKLIF. In nucleotides, the CDR3 is TGTGCTCTTTGCGATGGGGGATTGGAGTACACCGATAAACTCATCTTT.

The chain links TRDV1 to TRDJ1; possibly TRDD2 for D (6 bases). Looked up from germline, CDR1 is TSWWSYY and CDR2 is QGS. The CDR3 is 16 amino acids. Trimming shortened V by 1 base and J by 2 bases, and 14 bases separated the two germline ends. CDR3 in amino acids: CALGEPSLPGTDKLIF. The CDR3 region has the DNA TGTGCTCTTGGGGAACCGAGCCTTCCGGGGACCGATAAACTCATCTTT.